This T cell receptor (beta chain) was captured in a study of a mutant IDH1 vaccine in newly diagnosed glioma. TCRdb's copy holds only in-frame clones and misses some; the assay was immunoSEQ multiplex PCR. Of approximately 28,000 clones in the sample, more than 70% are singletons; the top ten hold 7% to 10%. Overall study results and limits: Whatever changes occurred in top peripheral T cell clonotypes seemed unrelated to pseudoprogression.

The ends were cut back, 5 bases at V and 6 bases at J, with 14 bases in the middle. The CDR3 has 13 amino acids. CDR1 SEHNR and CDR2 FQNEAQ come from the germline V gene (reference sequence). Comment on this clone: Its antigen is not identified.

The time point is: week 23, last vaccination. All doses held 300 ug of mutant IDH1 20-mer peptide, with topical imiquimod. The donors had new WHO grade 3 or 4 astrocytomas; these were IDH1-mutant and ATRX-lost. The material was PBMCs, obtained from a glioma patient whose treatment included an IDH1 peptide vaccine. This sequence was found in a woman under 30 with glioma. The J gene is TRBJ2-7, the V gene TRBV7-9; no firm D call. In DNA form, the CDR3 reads TGTGCCAGCAGCCCCCTGGGCGGTTTCGAGCAGTACTTC. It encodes CASSPLGGFEQYF.